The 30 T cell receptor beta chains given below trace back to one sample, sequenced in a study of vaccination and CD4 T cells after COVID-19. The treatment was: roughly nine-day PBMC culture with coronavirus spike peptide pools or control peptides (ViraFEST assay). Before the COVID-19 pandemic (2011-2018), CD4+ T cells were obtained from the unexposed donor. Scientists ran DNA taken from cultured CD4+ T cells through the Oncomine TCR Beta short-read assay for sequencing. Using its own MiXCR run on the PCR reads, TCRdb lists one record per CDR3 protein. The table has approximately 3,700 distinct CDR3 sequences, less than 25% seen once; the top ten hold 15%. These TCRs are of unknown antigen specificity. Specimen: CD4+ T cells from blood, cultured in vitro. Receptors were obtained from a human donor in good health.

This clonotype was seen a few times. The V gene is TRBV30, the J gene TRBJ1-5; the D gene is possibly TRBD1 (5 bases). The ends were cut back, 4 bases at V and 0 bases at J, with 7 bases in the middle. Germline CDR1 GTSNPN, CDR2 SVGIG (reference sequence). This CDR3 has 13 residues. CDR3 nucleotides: TGTGCCTGGACAGGGAATAGCAATCAGCCCCAGCATTTT. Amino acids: CAWTGNSNQPQHF.

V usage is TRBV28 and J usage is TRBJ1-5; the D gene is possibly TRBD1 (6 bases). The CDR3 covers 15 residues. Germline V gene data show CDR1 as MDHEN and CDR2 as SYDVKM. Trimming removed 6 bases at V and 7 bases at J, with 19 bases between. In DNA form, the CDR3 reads TGTGCCAGCAGCTTTTTGGGCGGGGGGCCCCAGCCCCAGCATTTT. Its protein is CASSFLGGGPQPQHF.

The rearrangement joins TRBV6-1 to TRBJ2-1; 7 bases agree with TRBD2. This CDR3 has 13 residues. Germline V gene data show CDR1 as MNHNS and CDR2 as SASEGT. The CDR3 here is CAVGGFSYNEQFF. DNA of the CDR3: TGTGCGGTGGGGGGGTTTTCCTACAATGAGCAGTTCTTC.

The CDR3 DNA is TGTGCCAGCAGCTTGGTCGGACGGGGGCAGAGGGGAACCCAGTACTTC. It encodes CASSLVGRGQRGTQYF. The chain combines TRBV5-4 with TRBJ2-5, with D tentatively TRBD1 or TRBD2 (6 bases each). CDR3 length equals 16 residues. V dropped 0 bases and J dropped 8 bases, with 20 bases sitting between them. Germline V lookup: CDR1 SGHNT, CDR2 YYREEE (reference sequence).

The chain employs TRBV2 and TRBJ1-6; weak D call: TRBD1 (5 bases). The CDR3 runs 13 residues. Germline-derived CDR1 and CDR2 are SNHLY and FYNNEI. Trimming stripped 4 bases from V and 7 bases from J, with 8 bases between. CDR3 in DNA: TGTGCCAGCAGTGGGCAGGGAAATTCACCCCTCCACTTT. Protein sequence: CASSGQGNSPLHF.

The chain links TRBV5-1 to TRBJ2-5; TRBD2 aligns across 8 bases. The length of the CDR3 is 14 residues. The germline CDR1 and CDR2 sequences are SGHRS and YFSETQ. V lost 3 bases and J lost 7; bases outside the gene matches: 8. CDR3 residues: CASSSGTSGGTQYF. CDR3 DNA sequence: TGCGCCAGCAGCTCCGGGACCAGCGGGGGGACCCAGTACTTC.

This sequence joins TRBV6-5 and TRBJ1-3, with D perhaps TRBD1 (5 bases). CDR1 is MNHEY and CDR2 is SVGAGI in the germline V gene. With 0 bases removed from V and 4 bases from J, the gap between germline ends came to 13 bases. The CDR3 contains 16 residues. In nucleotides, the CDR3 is TGTGCCAGCAGTTACTCGGGGGTCTCTGGAGGAAACACCATATATTTT. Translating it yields CASSYSGVSGGNTIYF.

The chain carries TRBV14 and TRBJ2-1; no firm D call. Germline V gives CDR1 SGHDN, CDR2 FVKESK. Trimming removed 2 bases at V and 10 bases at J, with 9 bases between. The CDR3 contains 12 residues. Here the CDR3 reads CASSQWSGEQFF. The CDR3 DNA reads TGTGCCAGCAGCCAATGGAGTGGAGAGCAGTTCTTC.

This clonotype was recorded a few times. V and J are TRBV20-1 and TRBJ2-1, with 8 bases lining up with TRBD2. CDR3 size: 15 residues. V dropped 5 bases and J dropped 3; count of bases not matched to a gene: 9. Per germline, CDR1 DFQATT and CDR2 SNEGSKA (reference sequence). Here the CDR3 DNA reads TGCAGTGCTGATGGTCCTAGCGGGTACTACAATGAGCAGTTCTTC. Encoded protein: CSADGPSGYYNEQFF.

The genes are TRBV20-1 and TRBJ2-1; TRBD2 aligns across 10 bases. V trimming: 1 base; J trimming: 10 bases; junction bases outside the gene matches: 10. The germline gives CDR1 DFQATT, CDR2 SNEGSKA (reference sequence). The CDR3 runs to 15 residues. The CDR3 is CSARVLTSGWVEQFF. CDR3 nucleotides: TGCAGTGCTAGAGTCCTGACTAGCGGGTGGGTAGAGCAGTTCTTC.

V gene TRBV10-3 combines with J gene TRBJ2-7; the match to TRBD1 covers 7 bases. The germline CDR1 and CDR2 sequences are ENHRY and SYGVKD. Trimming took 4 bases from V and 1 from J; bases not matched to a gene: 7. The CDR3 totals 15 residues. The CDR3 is CAISGSGTVSYEQYF. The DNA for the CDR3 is TGTGCCATCAGTGGTAGTGGGACAGTATCCTACGAGCAGTACTTC.

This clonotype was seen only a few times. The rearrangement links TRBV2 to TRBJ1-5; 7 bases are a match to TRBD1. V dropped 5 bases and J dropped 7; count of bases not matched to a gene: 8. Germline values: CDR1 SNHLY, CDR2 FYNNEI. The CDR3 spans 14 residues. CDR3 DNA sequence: TGTGCCAGCAGTAATGACAGGGTAGGACAGCCCCAGCATTTT. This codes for CASSNDRVGQPQHF.

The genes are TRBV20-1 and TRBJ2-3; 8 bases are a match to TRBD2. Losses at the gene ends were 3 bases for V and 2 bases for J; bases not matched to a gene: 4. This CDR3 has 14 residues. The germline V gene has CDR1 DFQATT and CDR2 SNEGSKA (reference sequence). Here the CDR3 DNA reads TGCAGTGCTAGGAAGCGGGAGAACACAGATACGCAGTATTTT. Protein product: CSARKRENTDTQYF.

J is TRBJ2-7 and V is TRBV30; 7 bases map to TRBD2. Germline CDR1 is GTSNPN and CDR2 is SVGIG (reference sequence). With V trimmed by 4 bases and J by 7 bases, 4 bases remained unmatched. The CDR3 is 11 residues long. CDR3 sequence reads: CAWTKGGEQYF. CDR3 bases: TGTGCCTGGACCAAGGGAGGGGAGCAGTACTTC.

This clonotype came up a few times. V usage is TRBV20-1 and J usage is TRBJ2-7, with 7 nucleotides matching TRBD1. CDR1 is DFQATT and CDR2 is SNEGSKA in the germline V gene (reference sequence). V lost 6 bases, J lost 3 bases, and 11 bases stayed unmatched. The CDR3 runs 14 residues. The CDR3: CSALRGQPFYEQYF. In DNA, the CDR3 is TGCAGTGCCCTCAGGGGACAGCCCTTCTACGAGCAGTACTTC.

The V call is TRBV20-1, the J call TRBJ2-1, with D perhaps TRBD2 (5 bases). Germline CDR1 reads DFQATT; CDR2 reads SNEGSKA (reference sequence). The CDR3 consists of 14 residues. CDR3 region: CRGMGEESYNEQFF. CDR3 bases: TGCAGAGGTATGGGAGAGGAATCCTACAATGAGCAGTTCTTC.

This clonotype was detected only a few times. The CDR3 DNA reads as TGTGCCAGTAATACGTTGTTGGATCAGCCCCAGCATTTT. It specifies CASNTLLDQPQHF. V and J are TRBV19 and TRBJ1-5; D not resolved. Trimming took 7 bases from V and 5 from J, leaving 12 bases between them. The CDR3 extends over 13 amino acids. The germline V gene has CDR1 LNHDA and CDR2 SQIVND (reference sequence).

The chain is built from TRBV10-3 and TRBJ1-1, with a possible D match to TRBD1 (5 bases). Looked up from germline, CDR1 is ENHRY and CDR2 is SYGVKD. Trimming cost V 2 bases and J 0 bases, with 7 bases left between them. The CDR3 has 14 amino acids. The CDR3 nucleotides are TGTGCCATCAGTGAGGGGGGAGTGAACACTGAAGCTTTCTTT. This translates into CAISEGGVNTEAFF.

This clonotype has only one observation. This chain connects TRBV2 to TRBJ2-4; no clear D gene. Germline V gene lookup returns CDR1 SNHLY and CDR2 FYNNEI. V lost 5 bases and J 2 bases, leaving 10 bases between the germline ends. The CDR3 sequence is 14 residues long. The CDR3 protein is CASSPPNSKNIQYF. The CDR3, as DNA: TGTGCCAGCAGTCCCCCTAATTCCAAAAACATTCAGTACTTC.

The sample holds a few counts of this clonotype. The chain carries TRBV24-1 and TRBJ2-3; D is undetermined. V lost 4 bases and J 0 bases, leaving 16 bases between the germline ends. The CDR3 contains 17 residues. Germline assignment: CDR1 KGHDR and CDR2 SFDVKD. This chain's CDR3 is CATSDLFGQSSTDTQYF. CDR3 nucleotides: TGTGCCACCAGTGACCTCTTCGGCCAGAGTAGCACAGATACGCAGTATTTT.

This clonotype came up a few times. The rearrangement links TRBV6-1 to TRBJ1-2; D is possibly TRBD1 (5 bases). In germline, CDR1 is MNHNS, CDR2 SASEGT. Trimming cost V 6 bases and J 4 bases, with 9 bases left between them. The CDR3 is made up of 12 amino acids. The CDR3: CASSPTGYGYTF. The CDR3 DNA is TGTGCCAGCAGCCCTACAGGCTATGGCTACACCTTC.

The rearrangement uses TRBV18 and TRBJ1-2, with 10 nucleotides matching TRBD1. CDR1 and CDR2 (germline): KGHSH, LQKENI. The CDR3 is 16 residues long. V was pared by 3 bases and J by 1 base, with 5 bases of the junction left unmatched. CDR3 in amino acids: CASSPARTGGNYGYTF. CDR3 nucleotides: TGTGCCAGCTCACCGGCCCGGACAGGGGGTAACTATGGCTACACCTTC.

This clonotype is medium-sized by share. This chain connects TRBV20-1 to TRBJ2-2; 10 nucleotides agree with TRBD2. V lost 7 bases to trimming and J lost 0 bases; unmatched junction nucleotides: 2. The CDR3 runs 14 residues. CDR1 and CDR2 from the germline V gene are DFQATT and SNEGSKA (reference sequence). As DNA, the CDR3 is TGCAGTGGGACTAGCGGAGCGAACACCGGGGAGCTGTTTTTT. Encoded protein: CSGTSGANTGELFF.

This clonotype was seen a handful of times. This CDR3 reads CASSLGPGRGAYEQYF. DNA of the CDR3: TGTGCCAGCAGCTTAGGCCCCGGACGGGGGGCCTACGAGCAGTACTTC. The chain uses TRBV11-3 and TRBJ2-7; 7 positions agree with TRBD2. Per germline, CDR1 SGHNT and CDR2 YENEEA. Trimming removed 1 base from V and 2 bases from J; junction bases left unmatched: 8. This CDR3 region has 16 residues.

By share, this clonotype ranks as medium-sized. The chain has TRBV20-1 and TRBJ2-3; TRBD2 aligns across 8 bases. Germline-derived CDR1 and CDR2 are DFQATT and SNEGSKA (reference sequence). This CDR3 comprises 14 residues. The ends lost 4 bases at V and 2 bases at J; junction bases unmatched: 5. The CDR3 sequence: CSAKDGGDTDTQYF. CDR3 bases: TGCAGTGCTAAGGACGGGGGGGACACAGATACGCAGTATTTT.

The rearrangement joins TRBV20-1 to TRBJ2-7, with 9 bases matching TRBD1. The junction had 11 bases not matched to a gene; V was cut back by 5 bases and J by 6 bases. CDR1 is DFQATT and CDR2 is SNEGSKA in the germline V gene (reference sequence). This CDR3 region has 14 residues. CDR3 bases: TGCAGTGCTTCCGAGGGGACAGGGTTATTCGAGCAGTACTTC. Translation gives CSASEGTGLFEQYF.

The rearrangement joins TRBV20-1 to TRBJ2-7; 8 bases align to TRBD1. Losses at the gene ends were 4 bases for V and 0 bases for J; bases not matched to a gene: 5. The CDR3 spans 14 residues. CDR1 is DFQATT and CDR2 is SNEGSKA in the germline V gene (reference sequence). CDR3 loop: CSAKRTGSSYEQYF. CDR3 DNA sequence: TGCAGTGCTAAAAGGACAGGGAGCTCCTACGAGCAGTACTTC.

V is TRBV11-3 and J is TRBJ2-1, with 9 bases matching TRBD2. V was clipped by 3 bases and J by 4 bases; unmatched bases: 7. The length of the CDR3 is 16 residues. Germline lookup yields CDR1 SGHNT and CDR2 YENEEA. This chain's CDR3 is CASSFRLAVGYNEQFF. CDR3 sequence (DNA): TGTGCCAGCAGCTTTCGACTAGCGGTGGGGTACAATGAGCAGTTCTTC.

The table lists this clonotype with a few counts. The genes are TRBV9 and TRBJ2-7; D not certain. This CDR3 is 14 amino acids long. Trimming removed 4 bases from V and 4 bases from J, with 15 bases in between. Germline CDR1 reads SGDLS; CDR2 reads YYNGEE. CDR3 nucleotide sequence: TGTGCCAGCAGCCCAAGTTTTGAGAGTTACGAGCAGTACTTC. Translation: CASSPSFESYEQYF.

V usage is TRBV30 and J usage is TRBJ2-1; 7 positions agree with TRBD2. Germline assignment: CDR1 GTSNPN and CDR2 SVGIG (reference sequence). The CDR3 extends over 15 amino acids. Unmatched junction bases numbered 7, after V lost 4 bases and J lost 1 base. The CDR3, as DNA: TGTGCCTGGACCCTAGCGGATGGGTCCTACAATGAGCAGTTCTTC. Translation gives CAWTLADGSYNEQFF.